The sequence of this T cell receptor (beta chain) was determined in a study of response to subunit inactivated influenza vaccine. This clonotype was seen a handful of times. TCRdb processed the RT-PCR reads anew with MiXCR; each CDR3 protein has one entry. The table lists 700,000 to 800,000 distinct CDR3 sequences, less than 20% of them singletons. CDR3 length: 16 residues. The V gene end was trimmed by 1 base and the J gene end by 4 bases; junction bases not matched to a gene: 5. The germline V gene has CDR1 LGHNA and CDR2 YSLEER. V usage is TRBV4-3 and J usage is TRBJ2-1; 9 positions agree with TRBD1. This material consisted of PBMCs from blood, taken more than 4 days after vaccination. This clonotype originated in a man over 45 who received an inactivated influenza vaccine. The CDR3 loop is CASSQGGTGMYNEQFF. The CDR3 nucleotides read TGCGCCAGCAGCCAAGGAGGGACAGGGATGTACAATGAGCAGTTCTTC.